A selection of T cell receptor beta chains follows, all from one sample in a study of tumor-infiltrating lymphocytes in oesophageal squamous cell carcinoma. One entry per CDR3 protein results from TCRdb running MiXCR on the PCR reads. The sample has tens of thousands of distinct CDR3 sequences; around a third are singletons. Sequencing used esophageal tumor tissue. These receptors were taken from a female donor with esophageal squamous cell carcinoma. Each CDR3 is given with its conserved first and last residue. Each record gives: clone size, V gene, J gene, D gene, CDR3 protein, CDR3 DNA. D genes are given only for firm matches. Some rows have no size entry. The others give once, few or many, or a class for an expanded clone.

>-|TRBV10-3|TRBJ2-6|-
CAISNVSGANVLTF
TGTGCCATCAGTAATGTCTCTGGGGCCAACGTCCTGACTTTC
>medium-sized|TRBV7-8|TRBJ2-4|-
CASSLSGGTKNIQYF
TGTGCCAGCAGCTTAAGTGGGGGTACCAAAAACATTCAGTACTTC
>many|TRBV6-4|TRBJ2-6|-
CASSSTFTGANVLTF
TGTGCCAGCAGTTCAACGTTTACTGGGGCCAACGTCCTGACTTTC
>many|TRBV5-1|TRBJ2-5|-
CASSLLGLQETQYF
TGCGCCAGCAGCTTGTTGGGGCTCCAAGAGACCCAGTACTTC
>few|TRBV7-2|TRBJ2-1|-
CASSLGPAAYNEQFF
TGTGCCAGCAGCTTGGGGCCTGCGGCCTACAATGAGCAGTTCTTC
>-|TRBV3-1|TRBJ1-2|-
CASSQDQTDSYTF
TGTGCCAGCAGCCAAGATCAAACAGACTCCTACACCTTC
>many|TRBV7-6|TRBJ2-1|-
CASSLSAAGSSYNEQFF
TGTGCCAGCAGCTTGTCGGCGGCAGGCAGCTCCTACAATGAGCAGTTCTTC
>many|TRBV19|TRBJ1-1|-
CASSNQVMNTEAFF
TGTGCCAGTAGTAACCAGGTGATGAACACTGAAGCTTTCTTT
>many|TRBV6-1|TRBJ2-7|TRBD2
CASVAGDHNSPLHF
TGTGCCAGCGTGGCGGGAGATCATAATTCACCCCTCCACTTC
>once|TRBV28|TRBJ1-2|-
CASSLERNRGYTF
TGTGCCAGCAGCTTAGAACGGAATCGGGGCTACACCTTC
>-|TRBV19|TRBJ2-7|TRBD1
CASAAGGRNEQVF
TGTGCCAGTGCGGCAGGGGGCAGGAATGAGCAGGTCTTC
>many|TRBV2|TRBJ2-2|TRBD2
CASSEREVRTGELFF
TGTGCCAGCAGTGAGCGGGAGGTTCGGACCGGGGAGCTGTTTTTT
>medium-sized|TRBV28|TRBJ2-5|TRBD2
CASSSPSGRGRETQYF
TGTGCCAGCAGTTCTCCCTCCGGGAGGGGTCGAGAGACCCAGTACTTC
>many|TRBV11-2|TRBJ2-7|TRBD2
CASSPKREGTYEQYF
TGTGCCAGCAGCCCTAAGCGGGAGGGAACCTACGAGCAGTACTTC
>medium-sized|TRBV7-3|TRBJ2-1|-
CASSLQGGPDEQFF
TGTGCCAGCAGCTTACAGGGGGGTCCCGATGAGCAGTTCTTC
>medium-sized|TRBV7-2|TRBJ1-1|-
CASSLTLGGQNEAFF
TGTGCCAGCAGCTTAACGCTGGGGGGCCAGAATGAAGCTTTCTTT
>medium-sized|TRBV6-1|TRBJ1-5|-
CASSPRAGLLQSQPQHF
TGTGCCAGCAGTCCCCGCGCCGGACTCCTCCAAAGTCAGCCCCAGCATTTT
>many|TRBV6-6|TRBJ1-1|-
CASSYASQGVGTEAFF
TGTGCCAGCAGTTACGCCTCACAGGGAGTTGGCACTGAAGCTTTCTTT
>-|TRBV6-1|TRBJ2-3|TRBD1
CASSEADRFTDTQYF
TGTGCCAGCAGTGAAGCGGACAGGTTCACAGATACGCAGTATTTT
>-|TRBV12-3/TRBV12-4|TRBJ2-7|TRBD1
CASSLYTDRDYEQYF
TGTGCCAGCAGTTTATATACGGACAGGGACTACGAGCAGTACTTC
>-|TRBV7-2|TRBJ2-7|TRBD2
CASSLGGPATGTSGSEQYF
TGTGCCAGCAGCTTAGGCGGCCCAGCAACCGGGACTAGCGGGAGCGAGCAGTACTTC
>many|TRBV7-9|TRBJ1-1|TRBD1
CASSQGGGPKGAFF
TGTGCCAGCAGCCAGGGGGGGGGCCCGAAAGGAGCTTTCTTT
>few|TRBV27|TRBJ1-4|TRBD1
CASSSRRYTGEGGGNEKLFF
TGTGCCAGCAGTTCCCGCCGTTATACAGGGGAGGGAGGGGGTAATGAAAAACTGTTTTTT
>few|TRBV28|TRBJ2-1|-
CASSLPSEGGYNEQFF
TGTGCCAGCAGTTTACCCTCGGAGGGCGGCTACAATGAGCAGTTCTTC
>many|TRBV14|TRBJ2-1|-
CASSQGTRGHNEQFF
TGTGCCAGCAGCCAAGGGACTAGGGGGCACAATGAGCAGTTCTTC
>-|TRBV7-2|TRBJ2-5|TRBD2
CASSLARSGGPRETQYF
TGTGCCAGCAGCTTAGCGCGGTCGGGAGGGCCTCGAGAGACCCAGTACTTC
>few|TRBV10-2|TRBJ2-7|-
CASSEYGGWGFNEQYF
TGCGCCAGCAGTGAATATGGAGGGTGGGGTTTCAATGAGCAGTACTTC
>medium-sized|TRBV7-2|TRBJ2-2|-
CASSLGNSGAGELFF
TGTGCCAGCAGCTTAGGAAATAGCGGTGCCGGGGAGCTGTTTTTT
>-|TRBV7-3|TRBJ1-1|-
CASSLSLNTEAFF
TGTGCCAGCAGCCTCAGCCTGAACACTGAAGCTTTCTTT
>-|TRBV12-3/TRBV12-4|TRBJ2-1|-
CASSLGRDEQFF
TGTGCCAGCAGTTTAGGCCGGGATGAGCAGTTCTTC
>-|TRBV5-6|TRBJ2-7|TRBD2
CASSQRRRTSGIHEQYF
TGTGCCAGCAGCCAGAGAAGACGGACTAGCGGGATTCACGAGCAGTACTTC
>many|TRBV11-2|TRBJ2-7|-
CASSWGAGLTYEQYF
TGTGCCAGCAGCTGGGGGGCGGGCTTAACCTACGAGCAGTACTTC
>-|TRBV7-3|TRBJ1-1|-
CASSLGRNTEAFF
TGTGCCAGCAGCTTGGGCAGGAACACTGAAGCTTTCTTT
>-|TRBV28|TRBJ2-7|TRBD1
CASSLDKKTGVTSYEQYF
TGTGCCAGCAGTTTAGACAAGAAAACAGGGGTTACCTCCTACGAGCAGTACTTC
>many|TRBV6-6|TRBJ2-1|TRBD1
CASSYSRRGAGGNEQFF
TGTGCCAGCAGTTACTCCCGGAGAGGGGCAGGGGGCAATGAGCAGTTCTTC
>-|TRBV27|TRBJ2-1|-
CASSMLWRSSYNEQFF
TGTGCCAGCAGTATGCTGTGGCGGAGCTCCTACAATGAGCAGTTCTTC
>few|TRBV7-2|TRBJ2-1|TRBD2
CASRRTSGINEQFF
TGTGCCAGCAGACGGACTAGCGGGATCAATGAGCAGTTCTTC
>-|TRBV5-6|TRBJ2-7|-
CASSFGGSYNSPLHF
TGTGCCAGCAGCTTTGGGGGCTCCTATAATTCACCCCTCCACTTC
>-|TRBV7-7|TRBJ2-5|-
CASSQDGQETQYF
TGTGCTAGCAGCCAGGACGGACAAGAGACCCAGTACTTC
>many|TRBV12-3/TRBV12-4|TRBJ2-5|TRBD2
CASSFGGTRGETQYF
TGTGCCAGCAGTTTCGGCGGGACTAGGGGGGAGACCCAGTACTTC
>few|TRBV7-2|TRBJ2-3|TRBD2
CASRHGTSGRDTQYF
TGTGCCAGCAGGCATGGGACTAGTGGCAGGGATACGCAGTATTTT
>few|TRBV7-2|TRBJ2-7|TRBD2
CASSLGLAGGLDEQYF
TGTGCCAGCAGCTTAGGGCTAGCGGGAGGGTTGGACGAGCAGTACTTC
>-|TRBV7-6|TRBJ2-3|-
CASSSLGPPVDTQYF
TGTGCCAGCAGCTCACTAGGGCCCCCGGTAGATACGCAGTATTTT
>many|TRBV10-1|TRBJ2-7|TRBD2
CASSQLAGGLNEQYF
TGCGCCAGCAGTCAACTAGCGGGAGGACTAAACGAGCAGTACTTC
>-|TRBV10-3|TRBJ2-5|TRBD2
CAISDGTSGRAGETQYF
TGTGCCATCAGTGATGGGACTAGCGGGAGGGCCGGCGAGACCCAGTACTTC
>many|TRBV6-1|TRBJ2-7|TRBD1
CASSFGTGAYEQYF
TGTGCCAGCAGCTTCGGGACAGGGGCCTACGAGCAGTACTTC
>-|TRBV7-2|TRBJ2-1|TRBD1
CASSPQGQGHNEQFF
TGTGCCAGCAGCCCCCAGGGACAGGGGCACAATGAGCAGTTCTTC
>many|TRBV24-1|TRBJ2-2|TRBD1
CATSRDRSTGELFF
TGTGCCACCAGCCGGGACAGATCAACCGGGGAGCTGTTTTTT
>many|TRBV6-1|TRBJ2-7|TRBD2
CASSHRTSGGSYEQYF
TGTGCCAGCAGCCATAGGACTAGCGGAGGCTCCTACGAGCAGTACTTC
>-|TRBV9|TRBJ2-1|TRBD2
CASSVGSSGKEYEQFF
TGTGCCAGCAGCGTAGGTTCTAGCGGGAAGGAATATGAGCAGTTCTTC
>many|TRBV5-1|TRBJ2-5|-
CASSLSETSPLHF
TGCGCCAGCAGCTTGTCGGAAACCTCACCCCTCCACTTC
>few|TRBV2|TRBJ2-7|-
CASRLEREQYF
TGTGCCAGCAGGCTTGAGCGGGAGCAGTACTTC
>many|TRBV25-1|TRBJ2-6|-
CASSGGRSGAGANVLTF
TGTGCCAGCAGTGGGGGTCGGTCAGGGGCTGGGGCCAACGTCCTGACTTTC
>medium-sized|TRBV7-3|TRBJ2-4|-
CASSPGPGEGKNIQYF
TGTGCCAGCAGCCCGGGGCCAGGGGAAGGCAAAAACATTCAGTACTTC
>many|TRBV5-1|TRBJ1-2|-
CASSEGVNYGYTF
TGCGCCAGCAGCGAGGGGGTGAACTATGGCTACACCTTC